The rows below give T cell receptor beta chains drawn from one sample of a study of blood T cell repertoires in COVID-19. Sequenced by immunoSEQ multiplex PCR; TCRdb stores in-frame clones only, minus some. The table records a few hundred thousand clones, 70% to 90% of them present only once. The sequenced sample was PBMCs or T cells enriched from blood (not recorded which). The receptors here all came from a man younger than 40 who had recovered from COVID-19. Both conserved end residues are part of each CDR3. The D gene is left open where the match is weak. Not all rows give a size; the values are once, few, many and, for expanded clones, a class.

TRBD1,NA,TRBV6-4,13,TRBJ2-5,TGTGCCAGCAGTCGGGACAGACAAGAGACCCAGTACTTC,CASSRDRQETQYF
NA,NA,TRBV3-1/TRBV3-2,11,TRBJ2-5,TGTGCCAGCAGCCTGGGCCAAACCCAGTACTTC,CASSLGQTQYF
TRBD1,once,TRBV5-8,17,TRBJ1-1,TGTGCCAGCAGCTCCCGGGACAGGGGGCTTTCTTCCACTGAAGCTTTCTTT,CASSSRDRGLSSTEAFF
NA,NA,TRBV29-1,13,TRBJ1-1,TGCAGCGTTCCCGGACTGATAAACACTGAAGCTTTCTTT,CSVPGLINTEAFF
TRBD2,NA,TRBV24-1,16,TRBJ2-2,TGTGCCACCAGTGCCTGGGGACTAGCGGGCTCCGGGGAGCTGTTTTTT,CATSAWGLAGSGELFF
NA,NA,TRBV24-1,14,TRBJ2-2,TGTGCCACCAGTGGACAGGTCGCCACCGGGGAGCTGTTTTTT,CATSGQVATGELFF
TRBD1,NA,TRBV18,13,TRBJ1-2,TGTGCCAGCTCACCAGAGGACAGGGGTGGCTACACCTTC,CASSPEDRGGYTF
NA,few,TRBV4-1,16,TRBJ2-1,TGCGCCAGCAGCCAACGGGACGGGAGCTCCTACAATGAGCAGTTCTTC,CASSQRDGSSYNEQFF
TRBD1,NA,TRBV14,14,TRBJ1-6,TGTGCCAGCAGCCCTTGGGACAGAGGGTCACCCCTCCACTTT,CASSPWDRGSPLHF
NA,NA,TRBV19,15,TRBJ1-5,TGTGCCAGTAGCCAGCGGTGGTATAGCAATCAGCCCCAGCATTTT,CASSQRWYSNQPQHF
TRBD1,NA,TRBV28,19,TRBJ1-1,TGTGCCAGCAGTTTCCCTCTGGGGACAGGGAGAGGAATGAACACTGAAGCTTTCTTT,CASSFPLGTGRGMNTEAFF
TRBD2,NA,TRBV5-1,16,TRBJ2-5,TGCGCCAGCAGCCTGGGGAGCGGGGGGGCCTTTGAGACCCAGTACTTC,CASSLGSGGAFETQYF
TRBD1,NA,TRBV7-9,14,TRBJ1-3,TGTGCCAGCAGCAGAACAGGGGTCGGAAACACCATATATTTT,CASSRTGVGNTIYF
TRBD1,NA,TRBV6-5,14,TRBJ1-6,TGTGCCAGCACCCGGACAGGGATGAATTCACCCCTCCACTTT,CASTRTGMNSPLHF
NA,NA,TRBV6-5,14,TRBJ1-1,TGTGCCAGCAGTTACTCGTTTACGGGGTCTGAAGCTTTCTTT,CASSYSFTGSEAFF
NA,NA,TRBV10-3,14,TRBJ2-5,TGTGCCATCCCGGGTTTGAGGCATCAAGAGACCCAGTACTTC,CAIPGLRHQETQYF
NA,NA,TRBV5-1,14,TRBJ2-5,TGCGCCAGCAGCTACCAATCCCGGGGAGAGACCCAGTACTTC,CASSYQSRGETQYF
TRBD1,NA,TRBV5-1,13,TRBJ2-7,TGCGCCAGCAGCATCCGACAGGGCTACGAGCAGTACTTC,CASSIRQGYEQYF
TRBD1,NA,TRBV5-1,14,TRBJ1-1,TGCGCCAGCAGCCTCAGACAGGGGTACACTGAAGCTTTCTTT,CASSLRQGYTEAFF
TRBD1,NA,TRBV24-1,15,TRBJ1-5,TGTGCCACCAGTGGTCGAGGGGGCAGCAATCAGCCCCAGCATTTT,CATSGRGGSNQPQHF
TRBD1,few,TRBV5-1,15,TRBJ1-4,TGCGCCAGCAGCTTCCAGACAGGGGGAGATGAAAAACTGTTTTTT,CASSFQTGGDEKLFF
NA,NA,TRBV29-1,15,TRBJ2-7,TGCAGCGTCAGGGTAGGCTTGACGGGCTCCTACGAGCAGTACTTC,CSVRVGLTGSYEQYF
NA,NA,TRBV19,15,TRBJ1-5,TGTGCCAGTAAGACGGACGACTATAGCAATCAGCCCCAGCATTTT,CASKTDDYSNQPQHF
NA,few,TRBV6-5,16,TRBJ2-5,TGTGCCAGCAGTTACTCGAAATGGCCCGTTAAGGAGACCCAGTACTTC,CASSYSKWPVKETQYF
TRBD1,NA,TRBV28,18,TRBJ2-3,TGTGCCAGCAGTCCACTCCGGACAGGCCGGTCTAGCACAGATACGCAGTATTTT,CASSPLRTGRSSTDTQYF
NA,few,TRBV21-1,16,TRBJ1-5,TGTGCCAGCAGCTTAAGTCCGGGACAGGGGGGACAGCCCCAGCATTTT,CASSLSPGQGGQPQHF
TRBD2,NA,TRBV10-1,16,TRBJ2-1,TGCGCCAGCAGTGCTCGAGGCGGGAGGGCCTACAATGAGCAGTTCTTC,CASSARGGRAYNEQFF
NA,NA,TRBV6-6,15,TRBJ1-5,TGTGCCAGCAGTTACTCGGGGGAGGGCAATCAGCCCCAGCATTTT,CASSYSGEGNQPQHF
NA,NA,TRBV5-1,14,TRBJ2-1,TGCGCCAGCAGCTTAGGGGGAGCCTACAATGAGCAGTTCTTC,CASSLGGAYNEQFF
NA,NA,TRBV28,15,TRBJ2-3,TGTGCCAGCAGTTTGTTGACACCTAGCACAGATACGCAGTATTTT,CASSLLTPSTDTQYF
TRBD1,NA,TRBV6-1,14,TRBJ2-5,TGTGCCAGCAGTGAGACAGGGGGACGGGAGACCCAGTACTTC,CASSETGGRETQYF
NA,NA,TRBV9,15,TRBJ2-3,TGTGCCAGCAGCCCCCGTTGGGGCAGCACAGATACGCAGTATTTT,CASSPRWGSTDTQYF
NA,NA,TRBV10-3,13,TRBJ1-1,TGTGCCATCAGTGCATCGGGAGACACTGAAGCTTTCTTT,CAISASGDTEAFF
TRBD1,NA,TRBV7-9,14,TRBJ2-3,TGTGCCAGCAGCTTCGGACAGGGGCCAGATACGCAGTATTTT,CASSFGQGPDTQYF
NA,NA,TRBV9,14,TRBJ1-3,TGTGCCAGCAGCGTAGCGGGAATCGGAAACACCATATATTTT,CASSVAGIGNTIYF
TRBD1,NA,TRBV28,15,TRBJ1-6,TGTGCCAGCAGTTTGGGGACAGGGCTATTCTCACCCCTCCACTTT,CASSLGTGLFSPLHF
NA,NA,TRBV5-1,17,TRBJ1-4,TGCGCCAGCAGCGACGAAGAACAGGGATTGAGCAGAGAAAAACTGTTTTTT,CASSDEEQGLSREKLFF
NA,NA,TRBV7-9,16,TRBJ1-1,TGTGCCAGCAGTCCTGGGAGACTCCTCGAGGGCACTGAAGCTTTCTTT,CASSPGRLLEGTEAFF
NA,NA,TRBV18,14,TRBJ1-1,TGTGCCAGCTCGCTTGGACAGTTGAACACTGAAGCTTTCTTT,CASSLGQLNTEAFF
NA,NA,TRBV11-3,15,TRBJ2-3,TGTGCCAGCAGCTCACAGGGTCCTCAAACAGATACGCAGTATTTT,CASSSQGPQTDTQYF
NA,NA,TRBV9,12,TRBJ2-3,TGTGCCAGCAGCGTAGCGACAGATACGCAGTATTTT,CASSVATDTQYF
NA,NA,TRBV11-1,15,TRBJ1-2,TGTGCCAGCAGCTTAAGGGCAGGGGTCGTCTATGGCTACACCTTC,CASSLRAGVVYGYTF
TRBD2,NA,TRBV27,15,TRBJ2-1,TGTGCCAGCAGGCCGACTAGCGGGGTTTACAATGAGCAGTTCTTC,CASRPTSGVYNEQFF
NA,NA,TRBV29-1,15,TRBJ1-2,TGCAGCGTTGCCGTCCCGGGACTAAGGGGATATGGCTACACCTTC,CSVAVPGLRGYGYTF
NA,NA,TRBV5-1,14,TRBJ1-2,TGCGCCAGCAGCTTGGCTCAGGGATCCTATGGCTACACCTTC,CASSLAQGSYGYTF
TRBD1,NA,TRBV28,15,TRBJ1-2,TGTGCCAGCAGTTCGGACAGGGGGCGTACCTATGGCTACACCTTC,CASSSDRGRTYGYTF
NA,once,TRBV6-1,20,TRBJ2-1,TGTGCCAGCAGTGCACGCGTAACGAATACCCTAGGTTTACGTCTCAATGAGCAGTTCTTC,CASSARVTNTLGLRLNEQFF
TRBD1,NA,TRBV2,15,TRBJ2-7,TGTGCCAGCACCGCCCGGGACAGGGGCGGGTACGAGCAGTACTTC,CASTARDRGGYEQYF
NA,NA,TRBV28,15,TRBJ1-6,TGTGCCAGTCTCACAGGGAGCTCCTATAATTCACCCCTCCACTTT,CASLTGSSYNSPLHF
NA,NA,TRBV6-1,18,TRBJ1-5,TGTGCCAGCAGTGTCTCTTTGGGTAGCGGGTATAGCAATCAGCCCCAGCATTTT,CASSVSLGSGYSNQPQHF
NA,few,TRBV7-2,15,TRBJ2-7,TGTGCCAGCAGCTTCTGGACAGCCTCCTCCTACGAGCAGTACTTC,CASSFWTASSYEQYF
TRBD2,NA,TRBV5-4,16,TRBJ2-1,TGTGCCAGCAGCCCGGGTAGCGGGAGAACCTACAATGAGCAGTTCTTC,CASSPGSGRTYNEQFF
NA,NA,TRBV3-1/TRBV3-2,16,TRBJ1-2,TGTGCCAGCAGCCAAGAGAGAGGTAGCAGGGGTCTAGGCTACACCTTC,CASSQERGSRGLGYTF
TRBD2,NA,TRBV14,14,TRBJ2-7,TGTGCCAGCAGCCAAGGACTAGCCACCTACGAGCAGTACTTC,CASSQGLATYEQYF
NA,NA,TRBV27,14,TRBJ1-5,TGTGCCAGCAGAGAGGGGGTTAGTGGCCAGCCCCAGCATTTT,CASREGVSGQPQHF